This TCR beta chain comes out of a study of T cells after somatic rescue of genetic block. Germline V gene lookup returns CDR1 MDHEN and CDR2 SYDVKM. There are 15 residues in the CDR3. V lost 6 bases and J 0 bases, leaving 14 bases between the germline ends. Some clones are missing from TCRdb's copy, which holds only in-frame ones; the method was immunoSEQ multiplex PCR. The sample yields some 90,000 clones, approximately 90% seen once. The chain has TRBV28 and TRBJ1-2; tentative D call: TRBD1 (5 bases). The origin of this receptor is a woman under 30. Specimen: peripheral blood mononuclear cells (PBMCs). CDR3 DNA sequence: TGTGCCAGCAGATTACTGACAGCCGCTAACTATGGCTACACCTTC. Its protein product is CASRLLTAANYGYTF.